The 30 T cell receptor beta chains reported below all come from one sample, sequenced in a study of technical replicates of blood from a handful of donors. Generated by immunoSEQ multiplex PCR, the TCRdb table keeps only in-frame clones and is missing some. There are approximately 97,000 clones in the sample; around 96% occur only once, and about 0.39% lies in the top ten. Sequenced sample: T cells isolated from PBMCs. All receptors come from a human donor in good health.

The CDR3 nucleotides are TGTGCCAGCAGAATGGCAGGGATTAATGAAAAACTGTTTTTT. This gives the protein CASRMAGINEKLFF. The chain couples TRBV6-5 to TRBJ1-4; maybe TRBD1 (5 bases). This CDR3 has 14 residues. The germline V gene encodes CDR1 MNHEY and CDR2 SVGAGI. With 6 bases removed from V and 4 bases from J, the gap between germline ends came to 12 bases.

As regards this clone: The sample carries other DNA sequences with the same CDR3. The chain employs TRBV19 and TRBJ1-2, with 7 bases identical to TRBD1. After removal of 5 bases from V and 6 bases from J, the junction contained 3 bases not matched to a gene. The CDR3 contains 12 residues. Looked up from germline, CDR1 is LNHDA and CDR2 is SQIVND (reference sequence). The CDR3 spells CASSPTGDGYTF. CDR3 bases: TGTGCCAGTAGTCCAACAGGGGATGGCTACACCTTC.

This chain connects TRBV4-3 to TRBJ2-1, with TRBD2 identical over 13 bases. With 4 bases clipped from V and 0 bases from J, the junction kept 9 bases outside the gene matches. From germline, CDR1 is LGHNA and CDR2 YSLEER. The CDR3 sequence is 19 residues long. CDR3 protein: CASSPRTSGRTGSYNEQFF. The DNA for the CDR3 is TGCGCCAGCAGCCCGCGGACTAGCGGGAGAACAGGCTCCTACAATGAGCAGTTCTTC.

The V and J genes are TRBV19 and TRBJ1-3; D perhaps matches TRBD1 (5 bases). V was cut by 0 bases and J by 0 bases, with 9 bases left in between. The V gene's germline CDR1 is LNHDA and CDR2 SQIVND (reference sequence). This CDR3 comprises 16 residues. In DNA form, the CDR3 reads TGTGCCAGTAGTATAGATCGGGGGGTCTCTGGAAACACCATATATTTT. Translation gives CASSIDRGVSGNTIYF.

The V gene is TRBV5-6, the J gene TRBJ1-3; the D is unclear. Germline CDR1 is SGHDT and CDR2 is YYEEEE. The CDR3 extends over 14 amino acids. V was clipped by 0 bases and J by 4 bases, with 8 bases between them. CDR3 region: CASSLAVFGNTIYF. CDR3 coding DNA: TGTGCCAGCAGCTTGGCGGTATTCGGAAACACCATATATTTT. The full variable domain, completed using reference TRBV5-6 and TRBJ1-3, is DAGVTQSPTHLIKTRGQQVTLRCSPKSGHDTVSWYQQALGQGPQFIFQYYEEEERQRGNFPDRFSGHQFPNYSSELNVNALLLGDSALYLCASSLAVFGNTIYFGEGSWLTVV.

This CDR3 is CASSFEGKYGYTF. CDR3 sequence (DNA): TGTGCCAGCAGTTTTGAGGGTAAGTATGGCTACACCTTC. This chain uses TRBV28 with TRBJ1-2; no clear D. CDR1 is MDHEN, CDR2 SYDVKM, per germline. The V end lost 3 bases, the J end lost 5 bases, and 10 bases lay between the germline ends. The CDR3 length is 13 residues.

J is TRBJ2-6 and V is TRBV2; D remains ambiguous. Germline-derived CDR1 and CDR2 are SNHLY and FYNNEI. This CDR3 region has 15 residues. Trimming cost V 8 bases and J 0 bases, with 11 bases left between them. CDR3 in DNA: TGTGCCAGCCCGACAAAACTCTCTGGGGCCAACGTCCTGACTTTC. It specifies CASPTKLSGANVLTF.

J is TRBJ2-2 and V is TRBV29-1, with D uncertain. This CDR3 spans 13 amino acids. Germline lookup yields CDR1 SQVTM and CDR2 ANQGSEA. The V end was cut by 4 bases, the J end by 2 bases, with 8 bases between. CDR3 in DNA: TGCAGCGTTGGTAGAGCTAACACCGGGGAGCTGTTTTTT. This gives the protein CSVGRANTGELFF.

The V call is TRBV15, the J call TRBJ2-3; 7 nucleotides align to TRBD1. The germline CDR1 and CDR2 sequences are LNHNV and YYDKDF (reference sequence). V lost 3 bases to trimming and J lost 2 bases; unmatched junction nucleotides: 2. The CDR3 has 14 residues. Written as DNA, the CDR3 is TGTGCCACCAGCAGGGACAGGAACACAGATACGCAGTATTTT. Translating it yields CATSRDRNTDTQYF.

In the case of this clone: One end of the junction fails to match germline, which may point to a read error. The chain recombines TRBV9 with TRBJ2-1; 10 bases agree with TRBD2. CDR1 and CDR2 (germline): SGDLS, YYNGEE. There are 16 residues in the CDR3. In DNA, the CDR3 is TGTGCCAGCAGCTTAGAAGGGACTAGCGTATACAGTGAGCAGTTCTTC. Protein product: CASSLEGTSVYSEQFF.

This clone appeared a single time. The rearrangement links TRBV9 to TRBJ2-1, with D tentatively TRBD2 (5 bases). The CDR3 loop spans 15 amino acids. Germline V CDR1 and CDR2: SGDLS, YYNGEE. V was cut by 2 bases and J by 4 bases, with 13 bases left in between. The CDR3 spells CASSVYSGSYNEQFF. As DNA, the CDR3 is TGTGCCAGCAGCGTTTACAGCGGTTCTTACAATGAGCAGTTCTTC.

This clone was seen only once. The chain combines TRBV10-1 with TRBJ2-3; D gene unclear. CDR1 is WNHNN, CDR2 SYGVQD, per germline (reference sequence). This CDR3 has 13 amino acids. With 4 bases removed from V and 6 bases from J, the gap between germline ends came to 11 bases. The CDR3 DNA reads TGCGCCAGCAGTGGCTACTCTAGGGATACGCAGTATTTT. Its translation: CASSGYSRDTQYF.

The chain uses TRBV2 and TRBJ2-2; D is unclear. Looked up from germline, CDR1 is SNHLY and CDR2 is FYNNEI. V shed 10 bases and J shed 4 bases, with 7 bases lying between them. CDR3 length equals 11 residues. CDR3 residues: CATHFTGELFF. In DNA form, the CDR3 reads TGTGCCACCCACTTCACCGGGGAGCTGTTTTTT.

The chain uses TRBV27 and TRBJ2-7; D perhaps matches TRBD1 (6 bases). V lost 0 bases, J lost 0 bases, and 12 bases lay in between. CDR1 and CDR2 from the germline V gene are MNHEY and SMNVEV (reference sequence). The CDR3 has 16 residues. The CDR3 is CASSLSSPGHSYEQYF. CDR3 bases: TGTGCCAGCAGTTTATCTAGCCCGGGACACTCCTACGAGCAGTACTTC.

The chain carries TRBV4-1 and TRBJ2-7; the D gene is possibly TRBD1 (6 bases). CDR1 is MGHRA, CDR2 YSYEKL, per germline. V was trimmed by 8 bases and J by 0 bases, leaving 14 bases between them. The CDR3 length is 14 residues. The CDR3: CASRDKQGSYEQYF. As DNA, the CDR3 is TGCGCCAGCCGAGATAAACAGGGCTCCTACGAGCAGTACTTC.

As DNA, the CDR3 is TGTGCCAGCAGTTACGAAACAGGGGGCTCTGAAGCTTTCTTT. This sequence encodes CASSYETGGSEAFF. The V call is TRBV6-5, the J call TRBJ1-1, with 9 nucleotides matching TRBD1. J was trimmed by 6 bases and V by 2 bases; bases with no gene match: 4. Germline V lookup: CDR1 MNHEY, CDR2 SVGAGI. The CDR3 length is 14 residues.

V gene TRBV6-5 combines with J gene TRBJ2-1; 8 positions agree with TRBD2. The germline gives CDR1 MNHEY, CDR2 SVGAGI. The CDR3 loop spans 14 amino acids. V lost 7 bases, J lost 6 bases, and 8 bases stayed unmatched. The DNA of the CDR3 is TGTGCCAGCAATCCGGGACTAGTCTCCAATGAGCAGTTCTTC. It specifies CASNPGLVSNEQFF.

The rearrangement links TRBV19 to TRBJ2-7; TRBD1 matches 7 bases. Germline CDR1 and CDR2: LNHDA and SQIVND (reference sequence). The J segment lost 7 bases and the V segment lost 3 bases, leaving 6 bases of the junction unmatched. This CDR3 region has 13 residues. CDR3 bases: TGTGCCAGTAGTATCGGGACAGCTGGGGAGCAGTACTTC. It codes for CASSIGTAGEQYF.

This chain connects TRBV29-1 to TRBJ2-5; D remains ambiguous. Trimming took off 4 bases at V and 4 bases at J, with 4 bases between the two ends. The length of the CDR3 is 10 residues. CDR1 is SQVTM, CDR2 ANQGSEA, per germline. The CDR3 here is CSVGGETQYF. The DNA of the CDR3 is TGCAGCGTTGGAGGAGAGACCCAGTACTTC.

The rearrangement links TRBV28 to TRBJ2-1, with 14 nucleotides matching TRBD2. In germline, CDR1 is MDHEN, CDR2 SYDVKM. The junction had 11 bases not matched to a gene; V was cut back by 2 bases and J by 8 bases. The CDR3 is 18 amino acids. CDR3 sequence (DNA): TGTGCCAGCAGTTTAATCCCTGGGACTAGCGGGAGCCACTATGAGCAGTTCTTC. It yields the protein CASSLIPGTSGSHYEQFF.

The CDR3 spells CASSVVPTGTANGYTF. The DNA of the CDR3 is TGTGCCAGCAGCGTAGTCCCGACCGGGACAGCCAATGGCTACACCTTC. This chain joins TRBV9 and TRBJ1-2; TRBD1 agrees at 7 bases. The length of the CDR3 is 16 residues. CDR1 is SGDLS and CDR2 is YYNGEE in the germline V gene. V was pared by 0 bases and J by 6 bases, with 11 bases of the junction left unmatched.

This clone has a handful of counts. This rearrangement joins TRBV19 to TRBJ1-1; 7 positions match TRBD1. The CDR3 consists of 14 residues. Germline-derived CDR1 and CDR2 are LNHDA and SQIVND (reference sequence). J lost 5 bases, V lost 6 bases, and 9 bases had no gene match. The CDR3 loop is CASSQDRELTEAFF. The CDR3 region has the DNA TGTGCCAGTAGCCAAGACAGGGAACTGACTGAAGCTTTCTTT.

The CDR3: CASSPPYSLETQYF. In DNA form, the CDR3 reads TGTGCCAGCTCACCACCTTACTCTCTAGAGACCCAGTACTTC. The chain joins TRBV18 to TRBJ2-5, with D unresolved. This CDR3 has 14 amino acids. V lost 0 bases to trimming and J lost 4 bases, with 9 bases between them. Per germline, CDR1 KGHSH and CDR2 LQKENI.

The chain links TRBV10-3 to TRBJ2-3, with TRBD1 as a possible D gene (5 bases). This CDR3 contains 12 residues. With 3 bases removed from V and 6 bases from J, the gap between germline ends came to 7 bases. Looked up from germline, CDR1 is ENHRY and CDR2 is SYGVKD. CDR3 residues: CAISEQVDTQYF. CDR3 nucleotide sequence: TGTGCCATCAGTGAACAGGTCGATACGCAGTATTTT.

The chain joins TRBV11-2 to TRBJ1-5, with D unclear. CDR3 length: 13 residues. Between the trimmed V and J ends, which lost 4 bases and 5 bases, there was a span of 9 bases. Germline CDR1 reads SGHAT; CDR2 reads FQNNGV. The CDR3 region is CASSWRDYQPQHF. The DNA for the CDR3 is TGTGCCAGCAGCTGGAGGGATTATCAGCCCCAGCATTTT.

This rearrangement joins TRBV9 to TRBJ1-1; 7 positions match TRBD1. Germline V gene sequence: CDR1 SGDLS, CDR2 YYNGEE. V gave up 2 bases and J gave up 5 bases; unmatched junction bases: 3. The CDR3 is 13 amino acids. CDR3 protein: CASSVTGETEAFF. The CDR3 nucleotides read TGTGCCAGCAGCGTTACAGGGGAAACTGAAGCTTTCTTT. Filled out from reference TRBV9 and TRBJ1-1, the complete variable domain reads DSGVTQTPKHLITATGQRVTLRCSPRSGDLSVYWYQQSLDQGLQFLIQYYNGEERAKGNILERFSAQQFPDLHSELNLSSLELGDSALYFCASSVTGETEAFFGQGTRLTVV.

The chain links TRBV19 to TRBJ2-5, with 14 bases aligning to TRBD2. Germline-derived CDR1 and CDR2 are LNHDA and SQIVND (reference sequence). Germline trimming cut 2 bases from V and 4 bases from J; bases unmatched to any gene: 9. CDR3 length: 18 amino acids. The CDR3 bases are TGTGCCAGTAGTATATCGGGGACTAGCGGGAGAGTGGGAGAGACCCAGTACTTC. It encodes CASSISGTSGRVGETQYF.

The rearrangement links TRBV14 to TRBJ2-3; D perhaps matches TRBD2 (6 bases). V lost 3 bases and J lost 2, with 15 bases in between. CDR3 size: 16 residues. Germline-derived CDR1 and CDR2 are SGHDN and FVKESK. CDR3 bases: TGTGCCAGCAGCCACCCGACGGACTACTACACAGATACGCAGTATTTT. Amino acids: CASSHPTDYYTDTQYF. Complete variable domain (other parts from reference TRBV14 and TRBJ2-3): EAGVTQFPSHSVIEKGQTVTLRCDPISGHDNLYWYRRVMGKEIKFLLHFVKESKQDESGMPNNRFLAERTGGTYSTLKVQPAELEDSGVYFCASSHPTDYYTDTQYFGPGTRLTVL.

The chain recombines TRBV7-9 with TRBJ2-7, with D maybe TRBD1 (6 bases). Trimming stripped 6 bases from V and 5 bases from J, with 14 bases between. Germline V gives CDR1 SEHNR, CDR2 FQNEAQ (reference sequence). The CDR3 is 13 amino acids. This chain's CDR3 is CASRPGQRHEQYF. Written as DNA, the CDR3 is TGTGCCAGCAGACCCGGACAGCGACACGAGCAGTACTTC.

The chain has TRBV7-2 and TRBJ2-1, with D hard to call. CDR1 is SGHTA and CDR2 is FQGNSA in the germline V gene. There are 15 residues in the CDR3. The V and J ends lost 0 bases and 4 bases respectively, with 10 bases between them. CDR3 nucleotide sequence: TGTGCCAGCAGCTTAGCTTGGGCCCCATACAATGAGCAGTTCTTC. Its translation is CASSLAWAPYNEQFF.